The 29 T cell receptor beta chains presented below share a single source sample, sequenced in a study of Tregs in tolerant kidney transplant recipients. Sequencing used immunoSEQ multiplex PCR; TCRdb keeps in-frame clones, though not all of them. The sample includes roughly 990 clones. Related graft donors supplied nonmyeloablative bone marrow transplants, and mixed chimerism was transient. The specimen was CD4+ T cells from blood (PBMCs), collected about 15 months after the transplant. The receptors stem from a human patient who received a combined kidney and bone marrow transplant. Some T cells could come from the graft donor.

In terms of frequency, this clone is medium-sized. Coverage ceases 3 residues before the CDR3 finishes, and the germline J gene fills in the end. The genes are TRBV20-1 and TRBJ2-3; 9 nucleotides align to TRBD2. J lost 7 bases, V lost 0 bases, and 14 bases had no gene match. This CDR3 spans 17 amino acids. Germline V gives CDR1 DFQATT, CDR2 SNEGSKA (reference sequence). The CDR3 sequence: CSARDGGSAGGLYTQYF. The part of the CDR3 DNA that was read is TGCAGTGCTAGAGACGGTGGGTCGGCGGGAGGGCTTTATACG.

As for this clone: The read ends 3 residues early relative to the CDR3; the germline J gene fills the gap. This chain links TRBV4-2 with TRBJ2-2; D unresolved. CDR1 and CDR2 from the germline V gene are LGHNA and YNFKEQ. Trimming left V 0 bases short and J 4 bases short, with 18 bases between. The CDR3 has 18 residues. The sequenced CDR3 bases are TGTGCCAGCAGCCAAGATAGCATAAGAATTAGCACCACCGGGGAG. Translation gives CASSQDSIRISTTGE. From start to end, the CDR3 is CASSQDSIRISTTGELFF.

CDR3 DNA (partial): TGCAGTGCTAGGAGCGCGAGAAGTACAGGGGTCGTCAATGAG. It yields the protein CSARSARSTGVVNE. The whole CDR3 sequence is CSARSARSTGVVNEQFF. The chain has TRBV20-1 and TRBJ2-1; 7 bases are a match to TRBD1. The read comes to an end 3 residues before the CDR3 does, leaving the germline J gene to fill in the end. The CDR3 loop spans 17 amino acids. Germline V gene data show CDR1 as DFQATT and CDR2 as SNEGSKA (reference sequence). The J segment lost 6 bases and the V segment lost 3 bases, leaving 17 bases of the junction unmatched.

To note about this clone: The sequence runs out 3 residues before the end of the CDR3; the remainder is reconstructed from the germline J gene. This sequence joins TRBV5-3 and TRBJ2-7, with 10 nucleotides matching TRBD1. TRBV5-3 is known as an ORF, though its function is uncertain. Trimming at V came to 4 bases and at J to 0 bases, leaving 10 bases not matched to a gene. This CDR3 has 17 amino acids. The part of the CDR3 DNA that was read is TGTGCCAGAAGCCCGAATGGGACAGGGGTTAGCTCCTACGAG. Encoded protein: CARSPNGTGVSSYE. The complete CDR3 protein is CARSPNGTGVSSYEQYF.

As concerns this clone: The observed sequence ends 3 residues before the CDR3 terminus, with the missing tail filled in from the germline J gene. The rearrangement uses TRBV20-1 and TRBJ2-5; 8 bases fit TRBD2. The ends lost 0 bases at V and 0 bases at J; junction bases unmatched: 6. This CDR3 has 16 amino acids. CDR1 DFQATT and CDR2 SNEGSKA come from the germline V gene (reference sequence). The part of the CDR3 DNA that was read is TGCAGTGCTAGAGATGGCAGCGGGGGAGACCAAGAGACC. Translated: CSARDGSGGDQET. The full-length CDR3 reads as CSARDGSGGDQETQYF.

This clone registers medium-sized (0.01 to 0.1%) by frequency. The sequence runs out 3 residues before the end of the CDR3; the remainder is reconstructed from the germline J gene. The chain recombines TRBV30 with TRBJ2-7, with 10 bases matching TRBD2. Losses at the gene ends were 5 bases for V and 4 bases for J; bases not matched to a gene: 8. This CDR3 contains 14 residues. Germline loops: CDR1 GTSNPN, CDR2 SVGIG (reference sequence). The CDR3 bases that were read are TGTGCCTGGGCGGATGTAGCGGGAGGATACGAG. This gives the protein CAWADVAGGYE. The entire CDR3 sequence reads CAWADVAGGYEQYF.

As to this clone: The read stops 3 residues short of the end of the CDR3; the missing end is completed from the germline J gene. This rearrangement joins TRBV25-1 to TRBJ2-3; 16 bases fit TRBD2. Germline CDR1 is MGHDK and CDR2 is SYGVNS. This CDR3 has 20 residues. J lost 1 base, V lost 4 bases, and 11 bases had no gene match. The CDR3 DNA, read in part, is TGTGCCAGCAGTGCCCCACCGGGACTAGCGGGAGGGCGAGGCACAGATACG. Translated, it gives CASSAPPGLAGGRGTDT. The whole CDR3 is CASSAPPGLAGGRGTDTQYF.

Details on this clone: The read halts 3 residues ahead of the CDR3 end, with the missing end drawn from the germline J gene. The gene calls are TRBV7-9 and TRBJ2-2; D might be TRBD1 (5 bases). From germline, CDR1 is SEHNR and CDR2 FQNEAQ (reference sequence). Trimming cost V 4 bases and J 5 bases, with 14 bases left between them. CDR3 size: 15 residues. The CDR3 DNA, read in part, is TGTGCCAGCAGCTGGATCCAGGGTGAGACCGGGGAG. Amino acid sequence: CASSWIQGETGE. The whole CDR3 protein reads CASSWIQGETGELFF.

This clone is deemed medium-sized by its frequency. The same CDR3 can be traced to other DNA sequences in this sample. The CDR3 spells CASSLTSGYNEQFF. The CDR3 DNA, read in part, is TGTGCCAGCAGCTTGACTAGCGGCTACAATGAG. The rearrangement uses TRBV5-6 and TRBJ2-1, with 8 nucleotides matching TRBD2. The sequenced fragment ends 3 residues before the CDR3 boundary, so the rest is inferred from the germline J gene. V lost 1 base, J lost 3 bases, and 0 bases stayed unmatched. Germline loops: CDR1 SGHDT, CDR2 YYEEEE. CDR3 length: 14 amino acids. Variable domain in full (rest from reference TRBV5-6 and TRBJ2-1): DAGVTQSPTHLIKTRGQQVTLRCSPKSGHDTVSWYQQALGQGPQFIFQYYEEEERQRGNFPDRFSGHQFPNYSSELNVNALLLGDSALYLCASSLTSGYNEQFFGPGTRLTVL.

As regards this clone: The read terminates 3 residues before the CDR3 end, so the remaining end is supplied by the germline J gene. V is TRBV28 and J is TRBJ2-6; the D is unclear. The V end was cut by 7 bases, the J end by 2 bases, with 9 bases between. Looked up from germline, CDR1 is MDHEN and CDR2 is SYDVKM. The CDR3 runs 14 residues. The CDR3 region is CASIPQAGANVLTF. CDR3 DNA, as far as it was read: TGTGCCAGCATCCCCCAGGCTGGGGCCAACGTC.

By frequency, this clone registers large. The read stops 3 residues short of the end of the CDR3; the missing end is completed from the germline J gene. This chain joins TRBV19 and TRBJ2-7; 7 positions agree with TRBD1. With 1 base clipped from V and 6 bases from J, the junction kept 3 bases outside the gene matches. The CDR3 runs to 13 residues. Germline CDR1 and CDR2: LNHDA and SQIVND (reference sequence). The sequenced CDR3 bases are TGTGCCAGTAGTATAGCCGCAGGGGGCGAG. This gives the protein CASSIAAGGE. The entire CDR3 protein reads CASSIAAGGEQYF.

To note about this clone: The CDR3 end is not reached by the read, which stops 3 residues before it; the germline J gene fills it in. V is TRBV7-8 and J is TRBJ1-3, with D unresolved. From germline, CDR1 is SGHVS and CDR2 FQNEAQ. This CDR3 is 14 amino acids long. Trimming took off 4 bases at V and 7 bases at J, with 14 bases between the two ends. The CDR3 here is CASSSRLSGNTIYF. The sequenced CDR3 bases are TGTGCCAGCAGCTCTAGACTATCGGGGAACACC. Filled out from reference TRBV7-8 and TRBJ1-3, the complete variable domain reads GAGVSQSPRYKVAKRGQDVALRCDPISGHVSLFWYQQALGQGPEFLTYFQNEAQLDKSGLPSDRFFAERPEGSVSTLKIQRTQQEDSAVYLCASSSRLSGNTIYFGEGSWLTVV.

In the case of this clone: The read gets to within 3 residues of the CDR3 end, and the germline J gene fills in the rest. This chain connects TRBV7-9 to TRBJ2-7; maybe TRBD1 (6 bases). This CDR3 has 15 residues. Per the germline V gene, CDR1 is SEHNR and CDR2 is FQNEAQ (reference sequence). The V and J ends lost 4 bases and 3 bases respectively, with 16 bases between them. CDR3 DNA, as far as it was read: TGTGCCAGCAGCTCTACCCAGACAGGTGTCTACGAG. It specifies CASSSTQTGVYE. The full CDR3 protein reads CASSSTQTGVYEQYF.

Concerning this clone itself: The sequenced fragment ends 3 residues before the CDR3 boundary, so the rest is inferred from the germline J gene. The chain is built from TRBV2 and TRBJ2-1; TRBD1 matches 7 bases. Germline V gene lookup returns CDR1 SNHLY and CDR2 FYNNEI. The CDR3 length is 15 residues. Losses at the gene ends were 2 bases for V and 8 bases for J; bases not matched to a gene: 9. This CDR3 reads CASSEWGTAYDEQFF. CDR3 DNA (partial): TGTGCCAGCAGTGAATGGGGGACAGCGTACGATGAG.

Its frequency marks this clone as medium-sized (0.01 to 0.1%). One end of the junction varies from germline; a read error may be responsible. The read terminates 3 residues before the CDR3 end, so the remaining end is supplied by the germline J gene. The V call is TRBV4-2, the J call TRBJ2-2; 7 positions agree with TRBD2. This CDR3 spans 15 amino acids. The germline CDR1 and CDR2 sequences are LGHNA and YNFKEQ. CDR3 region: CASSQVGGGAGELFF. The CDR3 bases that were read are TGCGCCAGCAGCCAAGTGGGGGGAGGGGCCGGGGAG.

The CDR3 here is CASSIATLAGGAYNEQFF. CDR3 DNA, as far as it was read: TGTGCCAGTAGTATAGCCACTCTAGCGGGAGGGGCCTACAATGAG. V gene TRBV19 combines with J gene TRBJ2-1, with 12 bases aligning to TRBD2. The read gets to within 3 residues of the CDR3 end, and the germline J gene fills in the rest. J was trimmed by 2 bases and V by 1 base; bases with no gene match: 6. The CDR3 runs 18 residues. CDR1 and CDR2 (germline): LNHDA, SQIVND (reference sequence). Drawing the rest from reference TRBV19 and TRBJ2-1, the complete variable domain is DGGITQSPKYLFRKEGQNVTLSCEQNLNHDAMYWYRQDPGQGLRLIYYSQIVNDFQKGDIAEGYSVSREKKESFPLTVTSAQKNPTAFYLCASSIATLAGGAYNEQFFGPGTRLTVL.

A word on this clone: The missing CDR3 end, 3 residues past where the read stops, is filled in from the germline J gene. This rearrangement joins TRBV7-2 to TRBJ2-2, with TRBD2 matching over 8 bases. The CDR3 extends over 14 amino acids. Looked up from germline, CDR1 is SGHTA and CDR2 is FQGNSA. V was pared by 3 bases and J by 5 bases, with 2 bases of the junction left unmatched. The covered CDR3 bases are TGTGCCAGCAGCTTTGGCGGGGGGACCGGGGAG. Protein sequence: CASSFGGGTGE. The whole CDR3 protein reads CASSFGGGTGELFF.

According to its frequency, this clone is medium-sized. Read sequence stops 3 residues before the CDR3 end, and the germline J gene provides the missing end. The chain uses TRBV5-1 and TRBJ1-1; perhaps TRBD1 as D (6 bases). V was shortened by 2 bases and J by 1 base, with 15 bases between the two germline ends. Germline values: CDR1 SGHRS, CDR2 YFSETQ. The CDR3 is made up of 16 amino acids. CDR3 bases read: TGCGCCAGCAGCTTCTTCCCGACAGGTGAGAACACTGAA. The encoded protein is CASSFFPTGENTE. The CDR3 as a whole reads CASSFFPTGENTEAFF. The full variable domain, its missing parts supplied by reference TRBV5-1 and TRBJ1-1, is KAGVTQTPRYLIKTRGQQVTLSCSPISGHRSVSWYQQTPGQGLQFLFEYFSETQRNKGNFPGRFSGRQFSNSRSEMNVSTLELGDSALYLCASSFFPTGENTEAFFGQGTRLTVV.

In the case of this clone: Read data end 3 residues before the CDR3 end; the end is taken from the germline J gene. The chain recombines TRBV5-1 with TRBJ2-3; D might be TRBD2 (6 bases). Between the trimmed V and J ends, which lost 2 bases and 3 bases, there was a span of 13 bases. In germline, CDR1 is SGHRS, CDR2 YFSETQ. The CDR3 is 15 residues long. CDR3 DNA (partial): TGCGCCAGCAGCTTTCGGGGGTCAACGACAGATACG. This translates into CASSFRGSTTDT. Given in full, the CDR3 is CASSFRGSTTDTQYF.

By frequency, this clone registers medium-sized. The read ends 3 residues shy of where the CDR3 ends; the end is completed using the germline J gene. This chain connects TRBV5-1 to TRBJ2-7, with TRBD1 identical over 9 bases. The CDR3 has 17 amino acids. Germline lookup yields CDR1 SGHRS and CDR2 YFSETQ. Trimming cost V 0 bases and J 2 bases; bases outside gene matches: 9. CDR3 sequence reads: CASSLGALGTGTYEQYF. Incomplete CDR3 DNA: TGCGCCAGCAGCTTGGGCGCCCTGGGGACAGGGACCTACGAG.

By frequency, this clone is medium-sized. The CDR3 spells CASGTLATSTDTQYF. The part of the CDR3 DNA that was read is TGTGCCAGCGGCACACTAGCGACAAGCACAGATACG. J is TRBJ2-3 and V is TRBV5-4; 7 nucleotides match TRBD2. The read ends 3 residues early relative to the CDR3; the germline J gene fills the gap. V gave up 7 bases and J gave up 0 bases; unmatched junction bases: 8. This CDR3 spans 15 amino acids. The germline V gene has CDR1 SGHNT and CDR2 YYREEE (reference sequence).

Its frequency marks this clone as medium-sized. From the germline J gene comes the end of the CDR3, since the read stops 3 residues before it. The V call is TRBV7-9, the J call TRBJ2-5; TRBD2 aligns across 8 bases. CDR1 SEHNR and CDR2 FQNEAQ come from the germline V gene (reference sequence). This CDR3 contains 13 residues. V gave up 5 bases and J gave up 5 bases; unmatched junction bases: 4. The sequenced part of the CDR3 DNA is TGTGCCAGCAGCGGACTAGCTGGGGAGACC. Translation: CASSGLAGET. The complete CDR3 protein is CASSGLAGETQYF. The complete variable domain, with remaining parts taken from reference TRBV7-9 and TRBJ2-5, reads DTGVSQNPRHKITKRGQNVTFRCDPISEHNRLYWYRQTLGQGPEFLTYFQNEAQLEKSRLLSDRFSAERPKGSFSTLEIQRTEQGDSAMYLCASSGLAGETQYFGPGTRLLVL.

Comments on this clone: Sequencing ends 3 residues short of the CDR3 end; the germline J gene provides the rest. The V gene is TRBV29-1, the J gene TRBJ2-7, with 7 bases matching TRBD2. Per germline, CDR1 SQVTM and CDR2 ANQGSEA. The CDR3 consists of 12 residues. V trimming: 6 bases; J trimming: 3 bases; junction bases outside the gene matches: 5. CDR3 sequence reads: CSVGGTSYEQYF. The part of the CDR3 DNA that was read is TGCAGCGTGGGGGGGACCAGCTACGAG.

CDR3 bases read: TGTGCCAGCAGCGCAGGCGGGGATTATGGC. Residues: CASSAGGDYG. The whole CDR3 region reads CASSAGGDYGYTF. This rearrangement joins TRBV13 to TRBJ1-2; D is ambiguous. The read comes to an end 3 residues before the CDR3 does, leaving the germline J gene to fill in the end. Germline V gives CDR1 PRHDT, CDR2 FYEKMQ (reference sequence). V lost 5 bases to trimming and J lost 5 bases, with 12 bases between them. This CDR3 comprises 13 residues. Drawing the rest from reference TRBV13 and TRBJ1-2, the complete variable domain is AAGVIQSPRHLIKEKRETATLKCYPIPRHDTVYWYQQGPGQDPQFLISFYEKMQSDKGSIPDRFSAQQFSDYHSELNMSSLELGDSALYFCASSAGGDYGYTFGSGTRLTVV.

Comment on this clone: Germline and junction disagree at one end, which may indicate a read error. The read ends 3 residues early relative to the CDR3; the germline J gene fills the gap. This chain joins TRBV4-2 and TRBJ2-3; 11 nucleotides match TRBD2. Looked up from germline, CDR1 is LGHNA and CDR2 is YNFKEQ. CDR3 length: 14 amino acids. Here the CDR3 reads CASSQGLAGDTQYF. The DNA read from the CDR3 is TGCGCCAGCAGCCAAGGACTAGCGGGAGATACG.

This clone registers medium-sized by frequency. The sequenced fragment ends 3 residues before the CDR3 boundary, so the rest is inferred from the germline J gene. This chain connects TRBV6-2 or TRBV6-3 to TRBJ1-1, with 12 bases aligning to TRBD1. The germline V gene has CDR1 MNHEY and CDR2 SVGEGT. The V gene end was trimmed by 5 bases and the J gene end by 5 bases; junction bases not matched to a gene: 9. The CDR3 has 16 amino acids. The part of the CDR3 DNA that was read is TGTGCCAGCAGTAACCCGGGACAGGGGGCAGGGACTGAA. This codes for CASSNPGQGAGTE. The full CDR3 sequence reads CASSNPGQGAGTEAFF.

On this clone: Coverage ceases 3 residues before the CDR3 finishes, and the germline J gene fills in the end. The chain employs TRBV2 and TRBJ1-2; no reliable D call. CDR3 length: 13 residues. Germline V gives CDR1 SNHLY, CDR2 FYNNEI. Deletions cut 8 bases from V and 4 bases from J, with 14 bases between. CDR3 DNA, as far as it was read: TGTGCCAGCGCGGGCCCCAAGGGCTATGGC. Its translation: CASAGPKGYG. The whole CDR3 region reads CASAGPKGYGYTF.

Regarding this clone: The read falls 3 residues short of the CDR3 end, and the missing part is taken from the germline J gene. The rearrangement joins TRBV10-1 to TRBJ2-7; TRBD1 agrees at 8 bases. Germline V gene data show CDR1 as WNHNN and CDR2 as SYGVQD (reference sequence). The CDR3 covers 13 residues. V lost 10 bases to trimming and J lost 3 bases; unmatched junction nucleotides: 8. The CDR3 protein is CATSDREYYEQYF. The covered CDR3 bases are TGCGCCACTTCGGACAGGGAATACTACGAG.

A word on this clone: The read terminates 3 residues before the CDR3 end, so the remaining end is supplied by the germline J gene. The gene calls are TRBV5-4 and TRBJ2-6; D unclear. V shed 3 bases and J shed 0 bases, with 4 bases lying between them. Germline V CDR1 and CDR2: SGHNT, YYREEE (reference sequence). There are 14 residues in the CDR3. The CDR3 reads CASSSISGANVLTF. The CDR3 DNA, read in part, is TGTGCCAGCAGCTCCATCTCTGGGGCCAACGTC.